The 12 T cell receptor beta chains in this list originate from one sample, sequenced in a study of radiotherapy plus CTLA-4 blockade in lung cancer (dated by TCRdb to 2016 to 2019). Library creation used the immunoSEQ multiplex PCR assay. In its TCRdb copy, this immuneACCESS table keeps in-frame sequences only and misses some clones. Where compared with another copy, unresolved V genes explain less than half of these, and the others have no known cause. Counted in this sample were about 120,000 clones; 85% to 90% of them appeared once. The top ten clonotypes cover under 8% of the sample. Specimen: peripheral blood, collected from a patient treated with radiotherapy plus ipilimumab. Source of these receptors: a human donor with non-small cell lung cancer that progressed on radiotherapy plus ipilimumab.

V usage is TRBV25-1 and J usage is TRBJ1-2; D remains unclear. The CDR3 has 14 residues. Germline V gives CDR1 MGHDK, CDR2 SYGVNS. The V and J ends lost 3 bases and 4 bases respectively, with 12 bases between them. The CDR3 here is CASSDYAEVYGYTF. In DNA form, the CDR3 reads TGTGCCAGCAGTGATTATGCCGAGGTCTATGGCTACACCTTC.

V gene TRBV5-1 combines with J gene TRBJ2-3; D may be TRBD1 (7 bases). The CDR3 runs to 17 residues. Trimming pared 2 bases from V and 2 bases from J, leaving 18 bases between. Germline V gene lookup returns CDR1 SGHRS and CDR2 YFSETQ. The CDR3 is CASSFRGDLPYTDTQYF. The CDR3 DNA is TGCGCCAGCAGCTTCAGGGGGGACTTACCTTACACAGATACGCAGTATTTT.

This clone was observed once. V usage is TRBV5-1 and J usage is TRBJ2-7; D gene unclear. The CDR3 consists of 13 residues. Trimming removed 2 bases at V and 5 bases at J, with 11 bases between. Per germline, CDR1 SGHRS and CDR2 YFSETQ. CDR3 sequence: CASSLAGLDEQYF. As DNA, the CDR3 is TGCGCCAGCAGCTTAGCCGGGCTCGACGAGCAGTACTTC.

The chain has TRBV10-3 and TRBJ2-7, with 11 bases identical to TRBD1. J was trimmed by 7 bases and V by 3 bases; bases with no gene match: 8. The CDR3 is 15 residues long. Per the germline V gene, CDR1 is ENHRY and CDR2 is SYGVKD. Written as DNA, the CDR3 is TGTGCCATCAGTGATAAAGGACAGGGGGCCCTTGAGCAGTACTTC. Its translation is CAISDKGQGALEQYF.

CDR3 sequence (DNA): TGTGCCTGGAGGCGTGGCAGGGTTAGATCTGGGGCCAACGTCCTGACTTTC. Translating it yields CAWRRGRVRSGANVLTF. This sequence joins TRBV30 and TRBJ2-6, with D perhaps matching TRBD1 (5 bases). Germline V gene lookup returns CDR1 GTSNPN and CDR2 SVGIG (reference sequence). This CDR3 contains 17 residues. V was trimmed by 3 bases and J by 1 base, leaving 16 bases between them. Filled out from reference TRBV30 and TRBJ2-6, the complete variable domain reads SQTIHQWPATLVQPVGSPLSLECTVEGTSNPNLYWYRQAAGRGLQLLFYSVGIGQISSEVPQNLSASRPQDRQFILSSKKLLLSDSGFYLCAWRRGRVRSGANVLTFGAGSRLTVL.

The chain is built from TRBV5-1 and TRBJ1-1, with TRBD1 matching over 11 bases. The trim removed 4 bases at V and 5 bases at J, leaving 7 bases unmatched. The germline V gene encodes CDR1 SGHRS and CDR2 YFSETQ. The CDR3 length is 15 residues. Here the CDR3 reads CASSSGQGAQTEAFF. The CDR3 DNA reads TGCGCCAGCAGCAGTGGACAGGGGGCGCAGACTGAAGCTTTCTTT.

The rearrangement links TRBV5-5 to TRBJ2-7, with D tentatively TRBD2 (5 bases). With 4 bases removed from V and 1 base from J, the gap between germline ends came to 12 bases. The CDR3 has 14 residues. The germline V gene has CDR1 SGHKS and CDR2 YYEKEE (reference sequence). The CDR3 DNA is TGTGCCAGCAGCCCGGGATCGCAGTCCTACGAGCAGTACTTC. This encodes CASSPGSQSYEQYF.

The chain employs TRBV6-1 and TRBJ2-1, with TRBD2 identical over 14 bases. With 6 bases clipped from V and 8 bases from J, the junction kept 6 bases outside the gene matches. The CDR3 sequence is 15 residues long. Germline V gene lookup returns CDR1 MNHNS and CDR2 SASEGT. The CDR3 reads CASRTGTSGSDEQFF. The CDR3 coding sequence is TGTGCCAGCAGGACCGGGACTAGCGGGAGTGATGAGCAGTTCTTC.

This rearrangement joins TRBV28 to TRBJ1-1; D might be TRBD1 (6 bases). Germline V lookup: CDR1 MDHEN, CDR2 SYDVKM. This CDR3 comprises 15 residues. V lost 1 base and J lost 5, with 14 bases in between. CDR3 region: CASSLFDRRSTEAFF. DNA of the CDR3: TGTGCCAGCAGTTTATTCGACAGGCGAAGTACTGAAGCTTTCTTT.

The chain links TRBV6-5 to TRBJ1-1; D may be TRBD1 (5 bases). Looked up from germline, CDR1 is MNHEY and CDR2 is SVGAGI. The CDR3 has 14 residues. Trimming took off 2 bases at V and 1 base at J, with 8 bases between the two ends. CDR3 amino acids: CASSYGTGNTEAFF. CDR3 bases: TGTGCCAGCAGTTACGGGACGGGGAACACTGAAGCTTTCTTT.

The chain couples TRBV5-1 to TRBJ2-1; no definite D call. Trimming left V 0 bases short and J 9 bases short, with 16 bases between. This CDR3 is 15 amino acids long. Germline CDR1 reads SGHRS; CDR2 reads YFSETQ. In DNA form, the CDR3 reads TGCGCCAGCAGCTTGGCCCAAGCCCCCTCAATTGAGCAGTTCTTC. It codes for CASSLAQAPSIEQFF.

The chain employs TRBV28 and TRBJ2-5; D tentatively reads TRBD1 or TRBD2 (5 bases each). Germline V gene data show CDR1 as MDHEN and CDR2 as SYDVKM. V shed 5 bases and J shed 7 bases, with 14 bases lying between them. This CDR3 spans 13 amino acids. CDR3: CASSRGELGTQYF. The DNA for the CDR3 is TGTGCCAGCAGTCGAGGGGAGTTGGGGACCCAGTACTTC.